This T cell receptor (beta chain) was identified during a study of blood T cells in healthy people across ages. Samples each had at least 5.5 micrograms of total RNA extracted. Then a second PCR, running roughly 6 to 12 cycles, was carried out with a sample-barcoded 5' primer and a J-beta primer mix. TCRdb processed the 5' RACE reads anew with MiXCR; each CDR3 protein has one entry. This sample yields 600,000 to 850,000 distinct CDR3 sequences, of which 35% to 45% are seen a single time; around a fifth belongs to the top ten. This clonotype was seen a few times. Its antigen is undetermined. Overall study findings and caveats: In the absence of known donor CMV status, changes in expanded clonotypes were possibly confounded.

The germline gives CDR1 MNHEY, CDR2 SVGEGT. V lost 2 bases and J lost 4; bases outside the gene matches: 7. The CDR3 has 16 residues. The origin of this receptor is a woman aged 55-70 years in good health. Sequencing input: blood. The V and J genes are TRBV6-2 or TRBV6-3 and TRBJ2-5; 10 bases line up with TRBD2. CDR3 in amino acids: CASSYAAGGPLETQYF. CDR3 nucleotide sequence: TGTGCCAGCAGTTACGCAGCGGGGGGGCCACTAGAGACCCAGTACTTC.